Listed here are 14 T cell receptor beta chains from one sample, sequenced in a study of cytomegalovirus exposure and HLA in healthy donors (dated by TCRdb to 2016 to 2017). The library was made by the immunoSEQ multiplex PCR assay. A mixture of 60 forward primers for TCR Vbeta segments and 13 reverse primers for TCR Jbeta segments was used in the multiplex PCR. TCRdb carries this immuneACCESS record with in-frame sequences only. Its versions omit some clonotypes, under half of them owing to an unresolved V gene in the studies checked, with the rest unexplained. This sample holds about 160,000 clones; around 84% were observed only once. More than 8% of the sample rests with the top ten. Input material: PBMCs. Every receptor here comes from a male donor in good health and CMV-seropositive.

The V gene is TRBV6-1, the J gene TRBJ2-1, with TRBD2 identical over 15 bases. Losses at the gene ends were 1 base for V and 13 bases for J; bases not matched to a gene: 2. This CDR3 is 14 amino acids long. Germline V gene lookup returns CDR1 MNHNS and CDR2 SASEGT. The CDR3 sequence: CASSEGTSGRAQFF. The CDR3 region has the DNA TGTGCCAGCAGTGAAGGGACTAGCGGGAGGGCCCAGTTCTTC.

This rearrangement joins TRBV5-5 to TRBJ2-3; 12 nucleotides line up with TRBD2. The junction had 9 bases not matched to a gene; V was cut back by 0 bases and J by 1 base. This CDR3 comprises 19 residues. CDR1 SGHKS and CDR2 YYEKEE come from the germline V gene (reference sequence). This CDR3 reads CASSLGLAGVGVGTDTQYF. CDR3 DNA sequence: TGTGCCAGCAGCTTGGGACTAGCGGGAGTGGGGGTGGGCACAGATACGCAGTATTTT.

This chain links TRBV5-1 with TRBJ2-1; perhaps TRBD2 as D (6 bases). The CDR3 totals 17 residues. Germline V gene data show CDR1 as SGHRS and CDR2 as YFSETQ. The V end was cut by 1 base, the J end by 8 bases, with 22 bases between. CDR3 coding DNA: TGCGCCAGCAGCTTGCGGACACCGGGCCGAGCGGGCTATGAGCAGTTCTTC. Its protein product is CASSLRTPGRAGYEQFF. The whole variable domain, remainder taken from reference TRBV5-1 and TRBJ2-1, is KAGVTQTPRYLIKTRGQQVTLSCSPISGHRSVSWYQQTPGQGLQFLFEYFSETQRNKGNFPGRFSGRQFSNSRSEMNVSTLELGDSALYLCASSLRTPGRAGYEQFFGPGTRLTVL.

The rearrangement joins TRBV5-1 to TRBJ2-1; 12 nucleotides line up with TRBD2. Germline lookup yields CDR1 SGHRS and CDR2 YFSETQ. The V gene end was trimmed by 4 bases and the J gene end by 4 bases; junction bases not matched to a gene: 3. There are 15 residues in the CDR3. The DNA for the CDR3 is TGCGCCAGCAGCGGCGGGACTAGCGGGTACAATGAGCAGTTCTTC. Translating it yields CASSGGTSGYNEQFF.

This clone was observed a single time. This chain's CDR3 is CASSSQGAGQPQHF. The CDR3 DNA reads TGTGCCAGCAGTTCCCAGGGGGCAGGACAGCCCCAGCATTTT. The genes are TRBV27 and TRBJ1-5; 8 nucleotides line up with TRBD1. CDR1 is MNHEY, CDR2 SMNVEV, per germline (reference sequence). The V and J ends lost 4 bases and 7 bases, in that order; junction bases with no gene match: 6. The CDR3 runs to 14 residues.

The V gene is TRBV30, the J gene TRBJ1-6; D call uncertain. Germline V gene data show CDR1 as GTSNPN and CDR2 as SVGIG (reference sequence). The CDR3 has 13 amino acids. Trimming left V 3 bases short and J 0 bases short, with 3 bases between. CDR3 region: CAWRSSYNSPLHF. The CDR3 nucleotides are TGTGCCTGGAGGAGCTCCTATAATTCACCCCTCCACTTT.

This chain uses TRBV7-8 with TRBJ2-7, with D possibly being TRBD1 (5 bases). CDR3 size: 14 residues. Trimming stripped 5 bases from V and 3 bases from J, with 14 bases between. Germline CDR1 reads SGHVS; CDR2 reads FQNEAQ. The CDR3 here is CASSKTRARYEQYF. As DNA, the CDR3 is TGTGCCAGCAGCAAAACCAGGGCCCGCTACGAGCAGTACTTC.

CDR3 coding DNA: TGTGCTAGTGGTTCGAACAGCCTCTTTGGCTACACCTTC. Translated, it gives CASGSNSLFGYTF. The V gene is TRBV12-5, the J gene TRBJ1-2; D gene ambiguous. The CDR3 consists of 13 residues. V dropped 4 bases and J dropped 7 bases, with 13 bases sitting between them. In germline, CDR1 is LGHNT, CDR2 FRNRAP.

The rearrangement joins TRBV6-1 to TRBJ1-2; D is perhaps TRBD1 (6 bases). Germline V CDR1 and CDR2: MNHNS, SASEGT. The CDR3 consists of 13 residues. V was pared by 7 bases and J by 3 bases, with 12 bases between. CDR3 loop: CASTRGRDYGYTF. The CDR3, as DNA: TGTGCCAGCACCAGGGGAAGGGACTATGGCTACACCTTC.

The chain links TRBV5-6 to TRBJ2-7; possible D gene TRBD1, 8 bases. CDR3 length equals 17 residues. V was pared by 5 bases and J by 2 bases, with 23 bases between. Germline-derived CDR1 and CDR2 are SGHDT and YYEEEE. CDR3 protein: CASSHYTQRDRTYEQYF. In DNA, the CDR3 is TGTGCCAGCAGTCATTACACTCAGCGGGACAGGACCTACGAGCAGTACTTC.

The chain has TRBV10-3 and TRBJ1-2, with 12 positions matching TRBD1. With V trimmed by 3 bases and J by 4 bases, 9 bases remained unmatched. This CDR3 is 17 amino acids long. The germline gives CDR1 ENHRY, CDR2 SYGVKD. CDR3 coding DNA: TGTGCCATCAGTGATTCCGGGACAGGGGGCACCTCCTATGGCTACACCTTC. Its protein product is CAISDSGTGGTSYGYTF.

The chain employs TRBV28 and TRBJ2-7, with D maybe TRBD2 (5 bases). V gave up 7 bases and J gave up 4 bases, with 11 bases separating them. Germline loops: CDR1 MDHEN, CDR2 SYDVKM. This CDR3 is built from 12 residues. CDR3 DNA: TGTGCCAGCACCCTTACGGGGTACGAGCAGTACTTC. Amino acid sequence: CASTLTGYEQYF.

V usage is TRBV27 and J usage is TRBJ2-5, with D possibly matching TRBD1 (7 bases). V lost 5 bases and J 4 bases, leaving 14 bases between the germline ends. Germline V gene sequence: CDR1 MNHEY, CDR2 SMNVEV (reference sequence). This CDR3 has 14 amino acids. CDR3 sequence reads: CASSPHRGGETQYF. In DNA, the CDR3 is TGTGCCAGCAGTCCCCACAGGGGAGGAGAGACCCAGTACTTC.

V gene TRBV19 combines with J gene TRBJ1-5; 7 nucleotides line up with TRBD1. This CDR3 spans 13 amino acids. With V trimmed by 7 bases and J by 9 bases, 9 bases remained unmatched. Germline CDR1 LNHDA, CDR2 SQIVND (reference sequence). The CDR3 DNA reads TGTGCCAGTACCCACAGGGGCGGGTTGCCCCAGCATTTT. Its protein is CASTHRGGLPQHF.